This TCR beta chain is drawn from a study of patients and donors after allogeneic stem cell transplantation. The CDR3 has 18 residues. V lost 0 bases, J lost 3 bases, and 19 bases lay in between. CDR1 and CDR2 (germline): LGHDT, YNNKEL (reference sequence). TCRdb redid the calling of the RT-PCR reads with MiXCR, one entry per CDR3 protein. The data show some 230,000 distinct CDR3 sequences, with approximately 14% seen just once and around a tenth held by the top ten. The rearrangement uses TRBV3-1 and TRBJ2-3; D might be TRBD2 (6 bases). This clonotype originated in a human donor who was either an allogeneic HSCT recipient or a stem cell or donor lymphocyte infusion donor (not recorded which). It is not recorded whose cells these are; they may come from a transplant donor. Input material: blood, either unsorted or a sorted T cell fraction (not recorded which). The CDR3 DNA sequence: TGTGCCAGCAGCCAAGATAGACCCCGGGACTCGACTACAGATACGCAGTATTTT. Translated: CASSQDRPRDSTTDTQYF.